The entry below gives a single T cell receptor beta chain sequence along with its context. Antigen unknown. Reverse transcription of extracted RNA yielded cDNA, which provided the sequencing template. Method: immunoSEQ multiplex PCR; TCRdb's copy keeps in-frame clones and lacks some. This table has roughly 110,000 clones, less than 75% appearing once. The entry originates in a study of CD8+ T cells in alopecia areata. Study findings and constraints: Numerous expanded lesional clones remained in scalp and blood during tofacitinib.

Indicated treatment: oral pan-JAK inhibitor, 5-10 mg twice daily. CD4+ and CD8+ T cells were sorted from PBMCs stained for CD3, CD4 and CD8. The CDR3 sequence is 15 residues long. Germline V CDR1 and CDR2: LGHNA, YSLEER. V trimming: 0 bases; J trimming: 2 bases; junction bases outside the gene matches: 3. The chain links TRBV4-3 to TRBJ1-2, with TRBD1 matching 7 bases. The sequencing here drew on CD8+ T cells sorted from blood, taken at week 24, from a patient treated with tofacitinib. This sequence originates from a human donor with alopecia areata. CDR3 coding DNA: TGCGCCAGCAGCCAAGATCTGGGACAGAACTATGGCTACACCTTC. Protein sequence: CASSQDLGQNYGYTF.